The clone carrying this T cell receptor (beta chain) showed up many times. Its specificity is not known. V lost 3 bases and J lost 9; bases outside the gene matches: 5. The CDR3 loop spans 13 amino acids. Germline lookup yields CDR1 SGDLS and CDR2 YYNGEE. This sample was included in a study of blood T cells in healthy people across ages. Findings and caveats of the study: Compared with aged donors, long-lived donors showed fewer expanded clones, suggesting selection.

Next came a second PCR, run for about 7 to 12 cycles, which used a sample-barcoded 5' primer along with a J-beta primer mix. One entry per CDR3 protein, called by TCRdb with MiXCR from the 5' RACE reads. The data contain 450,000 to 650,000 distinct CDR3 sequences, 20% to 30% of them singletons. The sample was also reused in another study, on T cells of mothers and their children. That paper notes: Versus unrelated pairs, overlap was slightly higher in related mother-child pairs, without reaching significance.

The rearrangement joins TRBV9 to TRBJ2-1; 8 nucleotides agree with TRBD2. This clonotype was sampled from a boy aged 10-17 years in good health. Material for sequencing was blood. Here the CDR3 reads CASSAGGASEQFF. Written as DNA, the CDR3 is TGTGCCAGCAGCGCGGGGGGGGCCTCTGAGCAGTTCTTC.